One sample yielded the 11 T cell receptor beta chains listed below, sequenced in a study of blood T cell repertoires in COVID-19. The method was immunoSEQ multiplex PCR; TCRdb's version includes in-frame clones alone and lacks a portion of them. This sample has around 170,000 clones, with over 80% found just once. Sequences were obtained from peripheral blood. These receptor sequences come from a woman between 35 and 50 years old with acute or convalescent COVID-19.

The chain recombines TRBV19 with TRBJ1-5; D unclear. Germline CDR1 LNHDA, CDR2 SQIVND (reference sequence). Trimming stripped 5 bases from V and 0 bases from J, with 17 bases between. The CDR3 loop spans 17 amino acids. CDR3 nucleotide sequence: TGTGCCAGTAGTTCCCCCCGTGGAGCGGTTAGCAATCAGCCCCAGCATTTT. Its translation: CASSSPRGAVSNQPQHF.

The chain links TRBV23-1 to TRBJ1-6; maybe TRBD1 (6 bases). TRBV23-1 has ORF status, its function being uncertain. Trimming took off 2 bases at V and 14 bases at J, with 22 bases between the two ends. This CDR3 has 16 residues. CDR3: CASSQRLIRGGRSLHF. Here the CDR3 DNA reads TGCGCCAGCAGTCAAAGGTTAATCCGGGGGGGCCGGTCCCTCCACTTT.

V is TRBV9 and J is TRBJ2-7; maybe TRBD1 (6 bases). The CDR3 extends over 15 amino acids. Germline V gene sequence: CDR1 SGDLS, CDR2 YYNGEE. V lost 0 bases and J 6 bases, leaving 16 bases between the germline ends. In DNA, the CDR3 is TGTGCCAGCAGCGTAGGTCCCAAAGTAGGGGGCGAGCAGTACTTC. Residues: CASSVGPKVGGEQYF.

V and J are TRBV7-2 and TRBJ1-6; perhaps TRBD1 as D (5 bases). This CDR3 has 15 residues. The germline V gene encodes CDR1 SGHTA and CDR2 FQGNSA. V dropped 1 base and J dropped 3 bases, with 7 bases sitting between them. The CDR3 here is CASSLGGVYNSPLHF. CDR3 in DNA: TGTGCCAGCAGCTTAGGGGGGGTCTATAATTCACCCCTCCACTTT.

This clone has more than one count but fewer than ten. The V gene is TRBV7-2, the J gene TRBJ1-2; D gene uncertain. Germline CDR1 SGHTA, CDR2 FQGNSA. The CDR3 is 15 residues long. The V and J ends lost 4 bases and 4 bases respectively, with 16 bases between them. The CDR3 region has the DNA TGTGCCAGCAGCTACGACAACTCTCTGGGCTATGGCTACACCTTC. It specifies CASSYDNSLGYGYTF. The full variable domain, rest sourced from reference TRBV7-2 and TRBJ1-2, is GAGVSQSPSNKVTEKGKDVELRCDPISGHTALYWYRQSLGQGLEFLIYFQGNSAPDKSGLPSDRFSAERTGGSVSTLTIQRTQQEDSAVYLCASSYDNSLGYGYTFGSGTRLTVV.

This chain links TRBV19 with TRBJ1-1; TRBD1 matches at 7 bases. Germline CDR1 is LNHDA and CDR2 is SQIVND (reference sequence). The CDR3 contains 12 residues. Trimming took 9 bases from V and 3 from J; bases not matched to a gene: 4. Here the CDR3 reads CASQQGYTEAFF. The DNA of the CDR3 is TGTGCCAGCCAACAGGGGTACACTGAAGCTTTCTTT.

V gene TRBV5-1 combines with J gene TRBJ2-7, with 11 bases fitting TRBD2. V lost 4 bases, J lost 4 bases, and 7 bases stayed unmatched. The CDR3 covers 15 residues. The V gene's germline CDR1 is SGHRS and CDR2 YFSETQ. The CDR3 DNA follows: TGCGCCAGCAGCCCCTTAGCGGGAGGGTTTTACGAGCAGTACTTC. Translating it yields CASSPLAGGFYEQYF.

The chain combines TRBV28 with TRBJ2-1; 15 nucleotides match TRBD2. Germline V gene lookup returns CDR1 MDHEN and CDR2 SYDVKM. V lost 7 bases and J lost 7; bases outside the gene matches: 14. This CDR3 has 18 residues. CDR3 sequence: CASKRRLGLAGGINEQFF. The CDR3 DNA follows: TGTGCCAGCAAGCGACGGTTAGGACTAGCGGGAGGGATAAATGAGCAGTTCTTC.

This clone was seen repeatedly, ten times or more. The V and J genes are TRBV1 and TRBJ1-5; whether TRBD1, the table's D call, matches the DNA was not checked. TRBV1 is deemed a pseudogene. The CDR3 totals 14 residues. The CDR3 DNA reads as TGCACCGCCAGGGGGCGTAAGAGCAATCAGCCCCAGCATTTT. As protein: CTARGRKSNQPQHF.

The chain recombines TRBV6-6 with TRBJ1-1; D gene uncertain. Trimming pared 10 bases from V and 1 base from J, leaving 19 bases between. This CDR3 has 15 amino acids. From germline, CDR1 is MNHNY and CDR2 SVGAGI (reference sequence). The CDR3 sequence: CAILEERRGNTEAFF. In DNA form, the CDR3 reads TGTGCCATCCTAGAAGAGAGGCGGGGGAACACTGAAGCTTTCTTT.

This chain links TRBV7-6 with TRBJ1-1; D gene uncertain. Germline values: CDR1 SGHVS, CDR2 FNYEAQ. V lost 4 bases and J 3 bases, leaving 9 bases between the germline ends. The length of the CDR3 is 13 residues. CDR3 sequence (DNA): TGTGCCAGCAGCTCACGGTTGGACACTGAAGCTTTCTTT. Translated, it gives CASSSRLDTEAFF. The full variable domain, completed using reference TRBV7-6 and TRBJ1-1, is GAGVSQSPRYKVTKRGQDVALRCDPISGHVSLYWYRQALGQGPEFLTYFNYEAQQDKSGLPNDRFSAERPEGSISTLTIQRTEQRDSAMYRCASSSRLDTEAFFGQGTRLTVV.